This T cell receptor (beta chain) was sequenced in a study of naive and memory T cell subsets. The SP2 primer and nested alpha and beta constant region primers amplified ligated cDNA in four rounds. Blood and skin TCR RNA was reverse transcribed with alpha and beta constant primers. MiXCR, run by TCRdb on the 5' RACE reads, gives a single entry per CDR3 protein. The profile covers 57,000 or so distinct CDR3 sequences, with around 7.3% appearing a single time and 9.7% taken by the ten largest. CDR3 length: 16 residues. CDR1 is MGHRA and CDR2 is YSYEKL in the germline V gene. V shed 0 bases, J shed 3 bases, and the junction held 2 bases outside the gene matches. The library had UMIs added by 3' ligation of an oligonucleotide to TCR cDNA. This clonotype was counted at least ten times.

The chain is built from TRBV4-1 and TRBJ2-7, with 13 bases identical to TRBD2. The source is a male donor in good health. CDR3 sequence reads: CASSQEWTSGSYEQYF. CDR3 sequence (DNA): TGCGCCAGCAGCCAAGAGTGGACTAGCGGGAGCTACGAGCAGTACTTC.